This TCR beta chain was captured by sequencing in a study of long-term antiretroviral therapy in people with HIV. Study outcomes and limitations: Blood draws took place between the mid-2000s and the late 2010s and possibly involved older ART regimens. Control repertoires displayed wider CDR3 length ranges than the HIV repertoires.

In germline, CDR1 is SQVTM, CDR2 ANQGSEA. This CDR3 spans 15 amino acids. V gave up 4 bases and J gave up 5 bases; unmatched junction bases: 14. Clinicians in the United States treated all participants with HIV. At survey level, the immunoSEQ assay was run in its v3.0 version. Sequencing set out to capture roughly 40,000-50,000 T-cell genomes per sample. Using immunoSEQ multiplex PCR, the repertoire was profiled, and TCRdb retains in-frame clones only, with some absent. In the table there are roughly 30,000 clones, 90% to 95% of which are singletons. A note on this clone: Antigen specificity is unknown.

The source of this sequence is a young man with HIV. The chain uses TRBV29-1 and TRBJ2-7, with TRBD2 matching 7 bases. Sample: unsorted PBMCs, taken 3.1 years after starting antiretroviral therapy. The CDR3 spells CSVAYLGGRRDEQYF. The CDR3 coding sequence is TGCAGCGTTGCCTATCTGGGAGGGAGAAGAGACGAGCAGTACTTC.